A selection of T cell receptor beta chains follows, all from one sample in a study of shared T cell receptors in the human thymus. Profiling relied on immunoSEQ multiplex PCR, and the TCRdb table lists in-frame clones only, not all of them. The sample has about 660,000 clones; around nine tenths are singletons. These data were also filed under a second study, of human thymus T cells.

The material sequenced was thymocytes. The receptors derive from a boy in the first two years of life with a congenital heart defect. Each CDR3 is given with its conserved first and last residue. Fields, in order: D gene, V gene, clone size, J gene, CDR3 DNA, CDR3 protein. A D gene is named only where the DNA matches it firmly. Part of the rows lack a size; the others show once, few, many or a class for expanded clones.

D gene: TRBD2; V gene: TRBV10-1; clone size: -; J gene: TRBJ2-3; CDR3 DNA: TGCGCCAGCAGTGACGAGCGGGACACAGATACGCAGTATTTT; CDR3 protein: CASSDERDTDTQYF
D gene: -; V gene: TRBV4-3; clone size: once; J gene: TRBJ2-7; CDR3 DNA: TGCGCCAGCAGCCAACAACTAGGGTACGAGCAGTACTTC; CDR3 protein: CASSQQLGYEQYF
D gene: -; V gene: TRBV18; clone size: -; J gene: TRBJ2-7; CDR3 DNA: TGTGCCAGCTCACCACCGACACAGACCTACGAGCAGTACTTC; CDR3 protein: CASSPPTQTYEQYF
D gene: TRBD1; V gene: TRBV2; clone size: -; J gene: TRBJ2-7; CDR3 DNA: TGTGCCAGCAGTGGTGGGGACAGGGGTACGACGAGCGGTAAATCCTACGAGCAGTACTTC; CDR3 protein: CASSGGDRGTTSGKSYEQYF
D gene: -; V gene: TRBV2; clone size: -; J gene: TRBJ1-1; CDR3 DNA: TGTGCCAGCAGGGAGGGGCCGAACACTGAAGCTTTCTTT; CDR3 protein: CASREGPNTEAFF
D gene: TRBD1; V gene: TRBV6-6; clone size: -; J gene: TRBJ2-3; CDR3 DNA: TGTGCCAGCAGTTACCGGACAGGGAGTGTAACAGATACGCAGTATTTT; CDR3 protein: CASSYRTGSVTDTQYF
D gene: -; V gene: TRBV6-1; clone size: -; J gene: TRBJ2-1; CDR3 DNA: TGTGCCAGCAGTGCGGGCACTCCCCGGGAGTACAATGAGCAGTTCTTC; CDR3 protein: CASSAGTPREYNEQFF
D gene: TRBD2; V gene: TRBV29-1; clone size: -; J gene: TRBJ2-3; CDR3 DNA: TGCAGCGTTGTTGCGGGGGTGGGTGATACGCAGTATTTT; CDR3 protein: CSVVAGVGDTQYF
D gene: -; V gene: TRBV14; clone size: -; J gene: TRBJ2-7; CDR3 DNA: TGTGCCAGCAGCCAACCCTCGGACAACTCCTACGAGCAGTACTTC; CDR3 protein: CASSQPSDNSYEQYF
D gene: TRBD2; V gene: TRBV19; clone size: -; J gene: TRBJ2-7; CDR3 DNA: TGTGCCAGTAGTACGCTAATCCCTAGCGGGAGGGCCGGAGAGCAGTACTTC; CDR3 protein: CASSTLIPSGRAGEQYF
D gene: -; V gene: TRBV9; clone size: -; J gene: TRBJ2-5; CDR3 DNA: TGTGCCAGCAGCGTAGCCCCCTCTAGGCGGGAGACCCAGTACTTC; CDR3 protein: CASSVAPSRRETQYF
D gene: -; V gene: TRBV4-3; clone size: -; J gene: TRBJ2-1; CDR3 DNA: TGCGCCAGCAGCCAAGGGCGGGAAAACAGCTGGGGTTGGGATGAGCAGTTCTTC; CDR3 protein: CASSQGRENSWGWDEQFF
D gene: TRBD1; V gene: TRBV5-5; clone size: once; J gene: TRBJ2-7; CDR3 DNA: TGTGCCAGCAGCTGGGGGACAGGGGTCCTCTACGAGCAGTACTTC; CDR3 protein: CASSWGTGVLYEQYF
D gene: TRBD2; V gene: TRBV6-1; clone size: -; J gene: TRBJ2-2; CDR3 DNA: TGTGCCAGCAGTGGCCGAGTAGCGGGCAACACCGGGGAGCTGTTTTTT; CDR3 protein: CASSGRVAGNTGELFF
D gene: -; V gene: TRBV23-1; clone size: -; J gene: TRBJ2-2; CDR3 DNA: TGCGCCAGCAGTCAATCCGAAAGGAGTACCGGGGAGCTGTTTTTT; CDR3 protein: CASSQSERSTGELFF
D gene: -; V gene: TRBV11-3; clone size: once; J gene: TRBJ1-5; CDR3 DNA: TGTGCCAGCAGCCCGGGGACACTCTATAGCAATCAGCCCCAGCATTTT; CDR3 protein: CASSPGTLYSNQPQHF
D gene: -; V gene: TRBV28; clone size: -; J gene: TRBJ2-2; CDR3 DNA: TGTGCCAGCAGTTTACGAGCACCTAACACCGGGGAGCTGTTTTTT; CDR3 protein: CASSLRAPNTGELFF
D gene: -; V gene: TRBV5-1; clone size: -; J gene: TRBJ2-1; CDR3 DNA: TGCGCCAGCAGCTTCCACAGCCCCCTCAATGAGCAGTTCTTC; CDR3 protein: CASSFHSPLNEQFF
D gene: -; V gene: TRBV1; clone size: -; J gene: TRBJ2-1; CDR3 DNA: TGCACCAGCAGCCGAAAACCCCCTCTTTGCGGGAGGGCCTACAATGAGCAGTTCTTC; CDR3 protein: CTSSRKPPLCGRAYNEQFF
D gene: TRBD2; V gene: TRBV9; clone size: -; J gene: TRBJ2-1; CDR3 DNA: TGTGCCAGAAGCAGGGGGACTAGCGGTTACAATGAGCAGTTCTTC; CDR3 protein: CARSRGTSGYNEQFF
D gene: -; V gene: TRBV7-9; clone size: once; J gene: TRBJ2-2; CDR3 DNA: TGTGCCAGCAGCTTTTCCCCCCGGGGTAGCTCCGGGGAGCTGTTTTTT; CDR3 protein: CASSFSPRGSSGELFF
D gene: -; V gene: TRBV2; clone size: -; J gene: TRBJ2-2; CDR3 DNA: TGTGCCAGCAGTGGCTTAGAACAGGCTAACACCGGGGAGCTGTTTTTT; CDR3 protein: CASSGLEQANTGELFF
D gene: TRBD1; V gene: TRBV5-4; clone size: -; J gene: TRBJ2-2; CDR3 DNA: TGTGCCAGCAGCGGGCGGGACAGGGGCACCGGGGAGCTGTTTTTT; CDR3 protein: CASSGRDRGTGELFF
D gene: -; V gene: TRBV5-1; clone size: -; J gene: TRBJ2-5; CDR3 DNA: TGCGCCAGCAGCTTGAGGGCAGGGGCCCACCGGTCCCAGTACTTC; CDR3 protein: CASSLRAGAHRSQYF
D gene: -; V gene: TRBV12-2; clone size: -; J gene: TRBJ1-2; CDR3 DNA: TGTGCAAGTCCTACAGTTAAAGCTAACTATGGCTACACCTTC; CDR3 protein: CASPTVKANYGYTF
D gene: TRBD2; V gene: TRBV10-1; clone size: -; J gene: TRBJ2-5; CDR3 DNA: TGCGCCAGCAGTGAGTCGGGGGGGGGAGAGACCCAGTACTTC; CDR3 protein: CASSESGGGETQYF
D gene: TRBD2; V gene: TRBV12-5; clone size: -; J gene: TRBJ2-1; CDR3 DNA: TGTGCTAGTGGTTTGGCCAAGCGGGAGGGCCGCCATGAGCAGTTCTTC; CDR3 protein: CASGLAKREGRHEQFF
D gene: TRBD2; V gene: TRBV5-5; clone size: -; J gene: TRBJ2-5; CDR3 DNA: TGTGCCAGCAGCGTGGGACTAGCGGGAGATCGATTCCCCCCAGAGACCCAGTACTTC; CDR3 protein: CASSVGLAGDRFPPETQYF
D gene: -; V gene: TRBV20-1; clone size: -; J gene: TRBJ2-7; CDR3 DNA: TGCAGTGCAGGGGCCTACGAGCAGTACTTC; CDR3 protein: CSAGAYEQYF
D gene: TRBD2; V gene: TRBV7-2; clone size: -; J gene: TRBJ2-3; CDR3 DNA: TGTGCCAGCAGCTTTGGTCCGGGAGGGCCCCTTCCAGATACGCAGTATTTT; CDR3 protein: CASSFGPGGPLPDTQYF
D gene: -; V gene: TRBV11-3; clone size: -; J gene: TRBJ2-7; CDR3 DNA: TGTGCCAGCAGCTCCCGGGACTGCTACTACGAGCAGTACTTC; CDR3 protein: CASSSRDCYYEQYF
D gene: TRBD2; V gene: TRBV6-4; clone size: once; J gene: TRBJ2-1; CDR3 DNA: TGTGCCAGCAGTGACTCAAGCGGGAGAACTGACAATGAGCAGTTCTTC; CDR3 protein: CASSDSSGRTDNEQFF
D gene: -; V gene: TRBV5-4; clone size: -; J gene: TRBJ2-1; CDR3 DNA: TGTGCCAGCAGCCCCCGCAGGTTGGGTTACAATGAGCAGTTCTTC; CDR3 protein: CASSPRRLGYNEQFF
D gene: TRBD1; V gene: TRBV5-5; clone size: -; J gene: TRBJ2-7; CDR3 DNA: TGTGCCAGCAGCCGGATCCGGGACAGGGCGAGCGAGCAGTACTTC; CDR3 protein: CASSRIRDRASEQYF
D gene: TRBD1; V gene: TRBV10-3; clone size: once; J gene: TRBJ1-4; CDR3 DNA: TGTGCCATCAGTGACAGGGGGCCGTATGAAAAACTGTTTTTT; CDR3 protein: CAISDRGPYEKLFF
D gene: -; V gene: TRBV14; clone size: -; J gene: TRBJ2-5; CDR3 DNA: TGTGCCAGCAGCCGACTGCTCCAGACCCAGTACTTC; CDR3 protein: CASSRLLQTQYF
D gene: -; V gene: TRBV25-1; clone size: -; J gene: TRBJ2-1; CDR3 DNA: TGTGCCAGCACGAACAGGGATCGCTACAATGAGCAGTTCTTC; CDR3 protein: CASTNRDRYNEQFF
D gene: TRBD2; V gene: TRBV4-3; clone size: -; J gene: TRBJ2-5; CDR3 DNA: TGCGCCAGCAGCCAAGATGGGGTTGGGGGGGGCCAAGAGACCCAGTACTTC; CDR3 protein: CASSQDGVGGGQETQYF
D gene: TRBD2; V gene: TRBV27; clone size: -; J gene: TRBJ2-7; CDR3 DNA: TGTGCCAGCAGTCCCCGACGTAAAACACCTCCGGGACTAGCGGCCTACGAGCAGTACTTC; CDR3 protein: CASSPRRKTPPGLAAYEQYF
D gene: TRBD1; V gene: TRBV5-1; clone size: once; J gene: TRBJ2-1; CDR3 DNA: TGCGCCAGCAGCTTGGCCGGGACAGATCCCTACAATGAGCAGTTCTTC; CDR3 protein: CASSLAGTDPYNEQFF
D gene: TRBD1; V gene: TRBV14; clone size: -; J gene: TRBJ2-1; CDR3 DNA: TGTGCCAGCAGCCAGCCGAAACGACAGGGCGCCAATGAGCAGTTCTTC; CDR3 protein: CASSQPKRQGANEQFF
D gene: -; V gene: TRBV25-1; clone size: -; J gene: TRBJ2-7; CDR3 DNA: TGTGCCAGCGGGCATAGGGAGCAGTACTTC; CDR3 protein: CASGHREQYF
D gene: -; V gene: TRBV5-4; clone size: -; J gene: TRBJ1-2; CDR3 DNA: TGTGCCAGCAGCTTGGAAGACAGCCCGGACTATGGCTACACCTTC; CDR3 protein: CASSLEDSPDYGYTF